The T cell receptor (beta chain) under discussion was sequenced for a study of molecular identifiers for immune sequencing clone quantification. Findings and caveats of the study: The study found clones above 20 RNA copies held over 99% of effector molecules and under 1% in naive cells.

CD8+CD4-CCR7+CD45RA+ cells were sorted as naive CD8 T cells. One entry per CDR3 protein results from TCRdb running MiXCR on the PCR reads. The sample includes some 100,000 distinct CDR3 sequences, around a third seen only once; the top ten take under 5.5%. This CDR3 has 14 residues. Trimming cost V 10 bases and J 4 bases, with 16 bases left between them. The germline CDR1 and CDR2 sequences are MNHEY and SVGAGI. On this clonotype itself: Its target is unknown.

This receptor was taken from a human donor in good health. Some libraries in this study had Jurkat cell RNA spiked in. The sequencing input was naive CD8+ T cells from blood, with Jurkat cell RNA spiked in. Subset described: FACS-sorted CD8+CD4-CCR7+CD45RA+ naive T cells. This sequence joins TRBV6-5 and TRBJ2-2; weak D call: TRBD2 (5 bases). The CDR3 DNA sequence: TGTGCCACTCTAGGCGGTGCGGGCACCGGGGAGCTGTTTTTT. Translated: CATLGGAGTGELFF.